The next 15 T cell receptor beta chains were all read from a single sample in a study of T cell repertoires in cytomegalovirus infection. Their recognized antigens are unknown. TCRdb reanalysed the reads using MiXCR and keeps one entry per CDR3 protein. The repertoire holds approximately 990,000 distinct CDR3 sequences, with roughly 31% as singletons. The source was cultured CD8+ T cells from PBMCs, collected from culture after CMV antigen stimulation. These receptors came from a human donor in good health (CMV status not recorded). Some clones in this sample may be carry-over from other donors' samples.

This chain links TRBV6-1 with TRBJ1-6; D is undetermined. The CDR3 is made up of 16 amino acids. The germline CDR1 and CDR2 sequences are MNHNS and SASEGT. Trimming cost V 6 bases and J 7 bases, with 19 bases left between them. In DNA form, the CDR3 reads TGTGCCAGCAGGCGGTTAGGGCCCGGAGGGAATTCACCCCTCCACTTT. This codes for CASRRLGPGGNSPLHF.

This clonotype was counted only a few times. This CDR3 is CASSDAGTSSYEQYF. The CDR3 DNA sequence: TGTGCCAGCAGCGACGCCGGGACTAGCTCCTACGAGCAGTACTTC. The rearrangement uses TRBV11-2 and TRBJ2-7, with TRBD2 matching 8 bases. Germline CDR1 reads SGHAT; CDR2 reads FQNNGV. The CDR3 runs 15 residues. V gave up 5 bases and J gave up 0 bases; unmatched junction bases: 6.

This chain links TRBV28 with TRBJ1-1; 8 nucleotides line up with TRBD1. Per the germline V gene, CDR1 is MDHEN and CDR2 is SYDVKM. The CDR3 runs to 20 residues. V lost 5 bases and J lost 2; bases outside the gene matches: 22. This CDR3 reads CASSIDRGSLKQLRNTEAFF. The CDR3 DNA is TGTGCCAGCAGTATCGACAGGGGCTCCCTTAAACAACTCCGCAACACTGAAGCTTTCTTT.

The chain uses TRBV27 and TRBJ2-2, with D possibly being TRBD2 (6 bases). The germline V gene has CDR1 MNHEY and CDR2 SMNVEV (reference sequence). This CDR3 contains 15 residues. V was cut by 2 bases and J by 7 bases, with 14 bases left in between. CDR3 loop: CASSLKRGAGGELFF. In DNA form, the CDR3 reads TGTGCCAGCAGTTTAAAAAGGGGAGCGGGCGGGGAGCTGTTTTTT.

The V gene is TRBV7-9, the J gene TRBJ2-1, with D uncertain. The CDR3 spans 15 residues. V was trimmed by 5 bases and J by 3 bases, leaving 14 bases between them. Germline CDR1 is SEHNR and CDR2 is FQNEAQ (reference sequence). The CDR3 region is CASSDGRRDYNEQFF. Written as DNA, the CDR3 is TGTGCCAGCAGCGACGGACGGAGAGACTACAATGAGCAGTTCTTC.

This clonotype was recorded once. This chain uses TRBV6-2 or TRBV6-3 with TRBJ2-7, with unresolved D. Per germline, CDR1 MNHEY and CDR2 SVGEGT. The CDR3 is 14 residues long. Trimming cost V 2 bases and J 2 bases, with 10 bases left between them. The CDR3 DNA reads as TGTGCCAGCAGTTACGGCCGCTACCCCTACGAGCAGTACGTC. Amino acid sequence: CASSYGRYPYEQYV.

V and J are TRBV6-2 or TRBV6-3 and TRBJ2-1, with 10 bases that match TRBD1. Looked up from germline, CDR1 is MNHEY and CDR2 is SVGEGT. Losses at the gene ends were 0 bases for V and 5 bases for J; bases not matched to a gene: 7. The CDR3 consists of 17 residues. In DNA form, the CDR3 reads TGTGCCAGCAGTTACTCACTCCCGGGACAGGGGCACAATGAGCAGTTCTTC. This sequence encodes CASSYSLPGQGHNEQFF.

This clonotype was observed a few times. The chain couples TRBV6-5 to TRBJ1-1; D is ambiguous. Trimming left V 0 bases short and J 4 bases short, with 12 bases between. This CDR3 spans 15 amino acids. CDR1 and CDR2 from the germline V gene are MNHEY and SVGAGI. The CDR3 spells CASSYSGNFGTEAFF. The CDR3 region has the DNA TGTGCCAGCAGTTACTCGGGGAACTTTGGCACTGAAGCTTTCTTT.

For this clonotype: A read error is possible here, since a much larger clone lies one base away. This chain links TRBV7-6 with TRBJ1-4, with D hard to call. CDR1 and CDR2 (germline): SGHVS, FNYEAQ. Trimming cost V 5 bases and J 6 bases, with 16 bases left between them. The length of the CDR3 is 15 residues. As DNA, the CDR3 is TGTGCCAGCAGCCACCGGGAGAATATGGATGAAAAACTGTTTTTT. Translated, it gives CASSHRENMDEKLFF. Based on the CDR3 plus reference TRBV7-6 and TRBJ1-4, the full variable domain is GAGVSQSPRYKVTKRGQDVALRCDPISGHVSLYWYRQALGQGPEFLTYFNYEAQQDKSGLPNDRFSAERPEGSISTLTIQRTEQRDSAMYRCASSHRENMDEKLFFGSGTQLSVL.

The CDR3 loop reads CATSGLAGAAGELFF. The CDR3 coding sequence is TGTGCCACAAGTGGACTAGCGGGGGCCGCCGGGGAGCTGTTTTTT. The rearrangement links TRBV6-2 or TRBV6-3 to TRBJ2-2; 13 bases are shared with TRBD2. V was clipped by 10 bases and J by 6 bases; unmatched bases: 8. The germline V gene encodes CDR1 MNHEY and CDR2 SVGEGT. This CDR3 has 15 amino acids.

V gene TRBV19 combines with J gene TRBJ1-1; D is perhaps TRBD1 (6 bases). There are 14 residues in the CDR3. The germline V and J ends were trimmed by 4 bases and 2 bases, with 11 bases remaining between them. CDR1 and CDR2 (germline): LNHDA, SQIVND (reference sequence). Here the CDR3 DNA reads TGTGCCAGTAGTAGGTGGGACACAAACACTGAAGCTTTCTTT. It specifies CASSRWDTNTEAFF.

This clonotype came up a few times. The CDR3 spells CASSLPLRPSPPSGNTIYF. The CDR3, as DNA: TGTGCCAGCAGCCTCCCCCTCCGTCCCAGTCCGCCGTCTGGAAACACCATATATTTT. The chain carries TRBV12-3 or TRBV12-4 and TRBJ1-3, with no clear D. The germline V and J ends were trimmed by 6 bases and 1 base, with 25 bases remaining between them. The CDR3 loop spans 19 amino acids.

The J gene is TRBJ2-3, the V gene TRBV29-1; D is unresolved. This CDR3 has 13 amino acids. V was cut by 1 base and J by 4 bases, with 9 bases left in between. Germline CDR1 reads SQVTM; CDR2 reads ANQGSEA. CDR3 DNA: TGCAGCGTTGAAGTAGGTTTCCCAGATACGCAGTATTTT. Protein: CSVEVGFPDTQYF.

This clonotype was recorded many times. V and J are TRBV7-2 and TRBJ1-1; unclear D gene. The CDR3 runs to 15 residues. The germline CDR1 and CDR2 sequences are SGHTA and FQGNSA. V gave up 2 bases and J gave up 4 bases, with 14 bases separating them. Here the CDR3 DNA reads TGTGCCAGCAGCTTAAAGAGCCCGACGGGCACTGAAGCTTTCTTT. Encoded protein: CASSLKSPTGTEAFF.

The chain is built from TRBV6-1 and TRBJ2-1, with TRBD2 matching over 12 bases. Germline V gene sequence: CDR1 MNHNS, CDR2 SASEGT. This CDR3 is 14 amino acids long. The J segment lost 5 bases and the V segment lost 7 bases, leaving 3 bases of the junction unmatched. This chain's CDR3 is CASTLAGGNNEQFF. The CDR3, as DNA: TGTGCCAGCACCCTAGCGGGGGGGAACAATGAGCAGTTCTTC.